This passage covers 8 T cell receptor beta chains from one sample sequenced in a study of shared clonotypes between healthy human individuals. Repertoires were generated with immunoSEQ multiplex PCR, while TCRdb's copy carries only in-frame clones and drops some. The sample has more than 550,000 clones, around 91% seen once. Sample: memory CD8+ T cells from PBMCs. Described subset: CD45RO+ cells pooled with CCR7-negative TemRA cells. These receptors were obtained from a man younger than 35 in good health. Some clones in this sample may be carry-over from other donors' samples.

CDR3 sequence (DNA): TGTGCCAGCAGCTACAGGACAGGGGAGGCAGGACAGCCCCAGCATTTT. This gives the protein CASSYRTGEAGQPQHF. This sequence joins TRBV7-2 and TRBJ1-5; 9 positions match TRBD1. Germline loops: CDR1 SGHTA, CDR2 FQGNSA. The V gene end was trimmed by 4 bases and the J gene end by 7 bases; junction bases not matched to a gene: 11. CDR3 length equals 16 residues.

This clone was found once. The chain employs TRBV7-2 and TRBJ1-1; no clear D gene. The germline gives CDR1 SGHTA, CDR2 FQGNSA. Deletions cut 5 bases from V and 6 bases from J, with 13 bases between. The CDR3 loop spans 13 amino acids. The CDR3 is CASSPLLEAEAFF. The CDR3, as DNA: TGTGCCAGCAGCCCCCTATTGGAGGCTGAAGCTTTCTTT.

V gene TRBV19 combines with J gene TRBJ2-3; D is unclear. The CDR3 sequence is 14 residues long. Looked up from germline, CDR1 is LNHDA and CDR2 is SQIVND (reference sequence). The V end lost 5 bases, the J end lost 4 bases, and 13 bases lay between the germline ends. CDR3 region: CASSARGWADTQYF. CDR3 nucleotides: TGTGCCAGTAGTGCCAGAGGATGGGCAGATACGCAGTATTTT.

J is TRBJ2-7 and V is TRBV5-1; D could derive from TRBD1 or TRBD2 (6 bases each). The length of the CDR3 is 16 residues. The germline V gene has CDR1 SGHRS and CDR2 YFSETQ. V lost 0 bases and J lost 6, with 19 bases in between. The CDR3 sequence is CASSLVGGPSPTEQYF. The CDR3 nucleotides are TGCGCCAGCAGCTTGGTTGGGGGGCCGTCTCCCACCGAGCAGTACTTC.

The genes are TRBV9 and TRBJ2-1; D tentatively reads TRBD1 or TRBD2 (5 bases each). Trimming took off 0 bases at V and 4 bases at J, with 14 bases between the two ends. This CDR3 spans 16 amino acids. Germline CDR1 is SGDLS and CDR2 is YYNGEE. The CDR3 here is CASSVVRDAKYNEQFF. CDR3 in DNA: TGTGCCAGCAGCGTAGTAAGGGACGCGAAATACAATGAGCAGTTCTTC. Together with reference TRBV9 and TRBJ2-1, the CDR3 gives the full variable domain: DSGVTQTPKHLITATGQRVTLRCSPRSGDLSVYWYQQSLDQGLQFLIQYYNGEERAKGNILERFSAQQFPDLHSELNLSSLELGDSALYFCASSVVRDAKYNEQFFGPGTRLTVL.

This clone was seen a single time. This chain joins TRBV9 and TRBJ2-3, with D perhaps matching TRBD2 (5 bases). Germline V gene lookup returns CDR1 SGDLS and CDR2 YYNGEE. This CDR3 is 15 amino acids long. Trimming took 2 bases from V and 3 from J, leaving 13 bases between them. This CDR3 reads CASSVWDSATDTQYF. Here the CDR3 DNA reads TGTGCCAGCAGCGTTTGGGATAGCGCAACAGATACGCAGTATTTT.

The CDR3 DNA reads TGTGCCAGTAGTATTAGTGGGAGCTCCTACGAGCAGTACTTC. It yields the protein CASSISGSSYEQYF. The chain employs TRBV19 and TRBJ2-7; a possible D gene is TRBD2 (5 bases). V shed 3 bases and J shed 0 bases, with 9 bases lying between them. Germline V gene data show CDR1 as LNHDA and CDR2 as SQIVND (reference sequence). The length of the CDR3 is 14 residues. Full variable domain (remainder filled in from reference TRBV19 and TRBJ2-7): DGGITQSPKYLFRKEGQNVTLSCEQNLNHDAMYWYRQDPGQGLRLIYYSQIVNDFQKGDIAEGYSVSREKKESFPLTVTSAQKNPTAFYLCASSISGSSYEQYFGPGTRLTVT.

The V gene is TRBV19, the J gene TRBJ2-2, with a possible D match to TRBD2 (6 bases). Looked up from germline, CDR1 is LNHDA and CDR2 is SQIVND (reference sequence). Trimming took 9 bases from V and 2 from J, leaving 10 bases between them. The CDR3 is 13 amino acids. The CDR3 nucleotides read TGTGCCAGCGAGCGGGTAAACACCGGGGAGCTGTTTTTT. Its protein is CASERVNTGELFF.